The 16 T cell receptor beta chains presented below share a single source sample, sequenced in a study of radiation and T cells in renal cell carcinoma. Some clones are missing from TCRdb's copy, which holds only in-frame ones; the method was immunoSEQ multiplex PCR. The table has some 150,000 clones, about 88% seen once. Time point described: blood 4 weeks post-SBRT, at nephrectomy. Noted treatment: 15 Gy SBRT to primary tumor, nephrectomy 4 weeks later. The sequenced sample was blood, obtained from a patient whose treatment included radiotherapy and nephrectomy. The receptors were sampled from a woman aged 45-65 years with renal cell carcinoma.

The chain combines TRBV6-1 with TRBJ2-5; 10 bases line up with TRBD2. The J call is doubtful: the DNA matches TRBJ2-7 better. Per the germline V gene, CDR1 is MNHNS and CDR2 is SASEGT. The CDR3 runs to 17 residues. The CDR3 loop reads CASSQEAGGPSGYEQYF. For the CDR3, the DNA is TGTGCCAGCAGTCAAGAAGCGGGAGGGCCCTCTGGATACGAGCAGTACTTC.

The V and J genes are TRBV18 and TRBJ1-5, with 8 bases that match TRBD1. CDR1 and CDR2 from the germline V gene are KGHSH and LQKENI. The CDR3 contains 19 residues. The V gene end was trimmed by 3 bases and the J gene end by 0 bases; junction bases not matched to a gene: 13. The CDR3 coding sequence is TGTGCCAGCTCACCCCACAGGACAGGGACGGGTAATAGCAATCAGCCCCAGCATTTT. Encoded protein: CASSPHRTGTGNSNQPQHF.

V usage is TRBV11-3 and J usage is TRBJ1-3; D unclear. Germline V gives CDR1 SGHNT, CDR2 YENEEA. This CDR3 comprises 15 residues. V shed 1 base and J shed 0 bases, with 7 bases lying between them. In DNA, the CDR3 is TGTGCCAGCAGCTTAGGGCAGAGCTCTGGAAACACCATATATTTT. Its protein is CASSLGQSSGNTIYF.

CDR3 nucleotides: TGTGCCAGCAGCCAACCCTTACTAGCGGCAACTAACAATGAGCAGTTCTTC. This codes for CASSQPLLAATNNEQFF. The V call is TRBV4-2, the J call TRBJ2-1; TRBD2 aligns across 8 bases. Germline V gene lookup returns CDR1 LGHNA and CDR2 YNFKEQ. With 2 bases clipped from V and 5 bases from J, the junction kept 11 bases outside the gene matches. The CDR3 length is 17 residues.

The chain has TRBV6-5 and TRBJ1-4; D not certain. Germline loops: CDR1 MNHEY, CDR2 SVGAGI. V was shortened by 6 bases and J by 4 bases, with 9 bases between the two germline ends. The CDR3 contains 13 residues. The CDR3 bases are TGTGCCAGCAGAAAGGACGGTAATGAAAAACTGTTTTTT. Its protein product is CASRKDGNEKLFF.

The rearrangement uses TRBV21-1 and TRBJ2-7; TRBD1, the D gene given by the table, was not confirmed from the DNA. TRBV21-1 constitutes a pseudogene. The CDR3 is 15 amino acids. The CDR3 region has the DNA TGTGCCAGCAGCCTCCGGGACAGGGGGTCCTACGAGCAGTACTTC. Protein sequence: CASSLRDRGSYEQYF.

The V gene is TRBV29-1, the J gene TRBJ2-3; no clear D. V lost 4 bases and J 5 bases, leaving 13 bases between the germline ends. Germline values: CDR1 SQVTM, CDR2 ANQGSEA. The CDR3 is 13 residues long. Written as DNA, the CDR3 is TGCAGCGTTGTAGACTGGAGAGGAGATACGCAGTATTTT. Protein sequence: CSVVDWRGDTQYF.

The rearrangement links TRBV27 to TRBJ2-7; D is possibly TRBD2 (7 bases). Germline loops: CDR1 MNHEY, CDR2 SMNVEV (reference sequence). The CDR3 consists of 14 residues. Between the trimmed V and J ends, which lost 5 bases and 4 bases, there was a span of 15 bases. The CDR3 bases are TGTGCCAGCAGTCCCCGGGGGGCGGGGTACGAGCAGTACTTC. This sequence encodes CASSPRGAGYEQYF.

J is TRBJ2-3 and V is TRBV18; 7 bases fit TRBD2. V lost 4 bases, J lost 0 bases, and 13 bases stayed unmatched. This CDR3 spans 18 amino acids. The germline CDR1 and CDR2 sequences are KGHSH and LQKENI. In DNA, the CDR3 is TGTGCCAGCTCACAAACCTTCAGCGGGACTGTTAGCACAGATACGCAGTATTTT. Translated, it gives CASSQTFSGTVSTDTQYF.

This clone was seen a single time. The chain employs TRBV19 and TRBJ2-7; D gene uncertain. This CDR3 has 13 residues. Germline loops: CDR1 LNHDA, CDR2 SQIVND (reference sequence). V was clipped by 5 bases and J by 6 bases, with 14 bases between them. DNA for the CDR3: TGTGCCAGTAGTTTCCAACCTCCTACCGAGCAGTACTTC. It encodes CASSFQPPTEQYF. The entire variable domain, with the rest obtained from reference TRBV19 and TRBJ2-7, is as follows: DGGITQSPKYLFRKEGQNVTLSCEQNLNHDAMYWYRQDPGQGLRLIYYSQIVNDFQKGDIAEGYSVSREKKESFPLTVTSAQKNPTAFYLCASSFQPPTEQYFGPGTRLTVT.

V and J are TRBV18 and TRBJ2-2; D ambiguous. The CDR3 covers 16 residues. V was pared by 0 bases and J by 2 bases, with 10 bases between. Germline values: CDR1 KGHSH, CDR2 LQKENI. The CDR3 sequence: CASSPPGVPNTGELFF. For the CDR3, the DNA is TGTGCCAGCTCACCACCCGGTGTCCCTAACACCGGGGAGCTGTTTTTT.

This clone has a handful of counts. V and J are TRBV15 and TRBJ2-5; TRBD2 matches 7 bases. This CDR3 contains 15 residues. Germline V lookup: CDR1 LNHNV, CDR2 YYDKDF (reference sequence). The ends lost 0 bases at V and 5 bases at J; junction bases unmatched: 6. The CDR3 nucleotides read TGTGCCACCAGCAGAGACGGACTAGAGGGGGAGACCCAGTACTTC. The encoded protein is CATSRDGLEGETQYF.

The gene calls are TRBV11-2 and TRBJ2-2; D unclear. The V end was cut by 1 base, the J end by 6 bases, with 9 bases between. From germline, CDR1 is SGHAT and CDR2 FQNNGV. The CDR3 has 14 amino acids. CDR3 region: CASSLVGRPGELFF. In DNA, the CDR3 is TGTGCCAGCAGCTTAGTTGGTAGACCCGGGGAGCTGTTTTTT.

This chain connects TRBV4-1 to TRBJ2-7; 11 bases are a match to TRBD2. Germline lookup yields CDR1 MGHRA and CDR2 YSYEKL. With 3 bases clipped from V and 2 bases from J, the junction kept 3 bases outside the gene matches. The CDR3 length is 15 residues. This chain's CDR3 is CASSHPSGRTYEQYF. CDR3 nucleotides: TGCGCCAGCAGCCACCCTAGCGGGAGGACCTACGAGCAGTACTTC.

CDR3 coding DNA: TGCGCCAGCAGCTTGGTCGGGGACTACGAGCAGTACTTC. Amino acid sequence: CASSLVGDYEQYF. The chain has TRBV5-1 and TRBJ2-7, with a weak D call TRBD2 (5 bases). The CDR3 spans 13 residues. The V gene lost 0 bases and the J gene lost 3 bases, with 7 bases spanning the gap. Germline V gives CDR1 SGHRS, CDR2 YFSETQ. The complete variable domain, with remaining parts taken from reference TRBV5-1 and TRBJ2-7, reads KAGVTQTPRYLIKTRGQQVTLSCSPISGHRSVSWYQQTPGQGLQFLFEYFSETQRNKGNFPGRFSGRQFSNSRSEMNVSTLELGDSALYLCASSLVGDYEQYFGPGTRLTVT.

As DNA, the CDR3 is TGTGCCAGTACCGGGACCAAGGACTATCTGGCGGGTACGCAGTATTTT. It is translated as CASTGTKDYLAGTQYF. V and J are TRBV25-1 and TRBJ2-3; D is perhaps TRBD2 (6 bases). The V gene's germline CDR1 is MGHDK and CDR2 SYGVNS. This CDR3 spans 16 amino acids. Trimming left V 9 bases short and J 8 bases short, with 27 bases between.